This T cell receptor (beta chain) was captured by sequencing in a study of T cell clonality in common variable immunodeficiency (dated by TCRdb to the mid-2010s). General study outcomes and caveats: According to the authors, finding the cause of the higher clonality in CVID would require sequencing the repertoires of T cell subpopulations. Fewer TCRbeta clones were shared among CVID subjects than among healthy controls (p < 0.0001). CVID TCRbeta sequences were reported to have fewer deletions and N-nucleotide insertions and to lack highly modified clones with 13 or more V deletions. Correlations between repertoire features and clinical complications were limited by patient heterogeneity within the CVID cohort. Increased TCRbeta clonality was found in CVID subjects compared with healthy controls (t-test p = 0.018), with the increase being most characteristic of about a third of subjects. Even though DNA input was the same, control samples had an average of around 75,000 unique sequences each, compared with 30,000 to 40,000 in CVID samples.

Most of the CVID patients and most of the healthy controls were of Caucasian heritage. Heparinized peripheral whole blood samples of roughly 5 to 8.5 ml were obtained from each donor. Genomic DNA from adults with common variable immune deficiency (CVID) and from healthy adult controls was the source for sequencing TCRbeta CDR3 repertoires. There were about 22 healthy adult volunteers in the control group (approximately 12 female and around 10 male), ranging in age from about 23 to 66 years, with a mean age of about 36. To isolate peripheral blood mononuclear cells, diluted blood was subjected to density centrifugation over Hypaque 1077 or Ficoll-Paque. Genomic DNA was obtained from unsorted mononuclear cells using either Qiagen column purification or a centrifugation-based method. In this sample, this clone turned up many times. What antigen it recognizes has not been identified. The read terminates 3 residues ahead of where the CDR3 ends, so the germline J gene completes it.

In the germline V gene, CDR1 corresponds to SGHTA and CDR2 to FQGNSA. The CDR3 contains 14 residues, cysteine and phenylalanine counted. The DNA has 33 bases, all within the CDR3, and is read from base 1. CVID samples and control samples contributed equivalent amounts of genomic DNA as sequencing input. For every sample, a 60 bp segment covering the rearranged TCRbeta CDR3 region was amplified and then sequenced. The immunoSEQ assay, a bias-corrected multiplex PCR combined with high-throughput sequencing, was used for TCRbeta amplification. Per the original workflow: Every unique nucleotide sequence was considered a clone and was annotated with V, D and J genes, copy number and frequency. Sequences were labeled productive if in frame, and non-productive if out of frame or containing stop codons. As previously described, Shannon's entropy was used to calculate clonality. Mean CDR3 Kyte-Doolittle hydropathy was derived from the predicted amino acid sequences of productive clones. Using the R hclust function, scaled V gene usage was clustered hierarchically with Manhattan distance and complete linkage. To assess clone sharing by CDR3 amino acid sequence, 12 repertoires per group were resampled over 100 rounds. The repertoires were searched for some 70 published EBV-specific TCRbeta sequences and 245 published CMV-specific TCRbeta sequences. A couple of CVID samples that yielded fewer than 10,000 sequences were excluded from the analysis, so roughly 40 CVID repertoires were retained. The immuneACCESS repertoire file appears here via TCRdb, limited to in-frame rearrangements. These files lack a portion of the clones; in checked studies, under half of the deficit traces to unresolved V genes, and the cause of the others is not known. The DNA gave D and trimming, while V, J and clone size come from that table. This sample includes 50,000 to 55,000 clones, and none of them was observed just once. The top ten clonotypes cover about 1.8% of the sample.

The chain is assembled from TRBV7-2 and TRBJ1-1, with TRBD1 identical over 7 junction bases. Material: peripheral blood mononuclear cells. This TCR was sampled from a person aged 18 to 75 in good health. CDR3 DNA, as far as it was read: TGTGCCAGCAGCTTAGAGCGGAGGGACAGCGGA. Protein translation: CASSLERRDSG. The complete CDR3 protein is CASSLERRDSGAFF.